This TCR beta chain was documented in a study of blood T cell repertoires in COVID-19. On the study more broadly: Acute and convalescent COVID-19 samples came from the United States, Italy and Spain. Sample material is recorded as cDNA or gDNA derived from T cells, B-cell-depleted T cells, or PBMCs.

Germline V gene lookup returns CDR1 SGHRS and CDR2 YFSETQ. This CDR3 is built from 13 residues. V lost 3 bases to trimming and J lost 8 bases; unmatched junction nucleotides: 5. Original processing methods: Using reference gene primer amplification, nucleated cell counts were estimated. Using immunoSEQ multiplex PCR, the repertoire was profiled, and TCRdb retains in-frame clones only, with some absent. The DNA gave D and trimming, while V, J and clone size come from that table. This sample has some 94,000 clones, with 84% found just once. The source of this sequence is a man in his 70s with active or convalescent COVID-19. This sequence joins TRBV5-1 and TRBJ1-2; 9 bases are shared with TRBD1. The specimen was peripheral blood. CDR3 amino acids: CASSWGQGQGYTF. CDR3 coding DNA: TGCGCCAGCAGCTGGGGACAGGGTCAGGGCTACACCTTC.